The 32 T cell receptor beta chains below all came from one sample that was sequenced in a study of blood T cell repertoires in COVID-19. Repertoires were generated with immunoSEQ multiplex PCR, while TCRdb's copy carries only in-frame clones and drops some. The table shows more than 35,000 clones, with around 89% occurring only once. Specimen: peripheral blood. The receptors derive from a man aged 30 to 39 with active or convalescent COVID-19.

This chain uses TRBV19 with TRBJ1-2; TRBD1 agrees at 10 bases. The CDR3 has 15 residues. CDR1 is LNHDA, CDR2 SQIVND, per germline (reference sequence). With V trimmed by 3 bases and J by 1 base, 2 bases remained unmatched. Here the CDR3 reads CASSIRDRGNYGYTF. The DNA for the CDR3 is TGTGCCAGTAGTATTCGGGACAGGGGTAACTATGGCTACACCTTC.

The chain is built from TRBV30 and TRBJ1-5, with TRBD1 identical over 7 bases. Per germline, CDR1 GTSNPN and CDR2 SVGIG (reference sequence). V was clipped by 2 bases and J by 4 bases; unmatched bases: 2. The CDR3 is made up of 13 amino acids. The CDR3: CAWSPGGNQPQHF. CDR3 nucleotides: TGTGCCTGGAGTCCAGGGGGAAATCAGCCCCAGCATTTT.

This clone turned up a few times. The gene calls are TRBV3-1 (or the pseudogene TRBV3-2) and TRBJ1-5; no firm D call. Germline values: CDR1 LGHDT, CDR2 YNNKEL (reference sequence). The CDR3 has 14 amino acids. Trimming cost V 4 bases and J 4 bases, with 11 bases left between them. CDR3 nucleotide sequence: TGTGCCAGCAGCCGCGGACGGGAGAATCAGCCCCAGCATTTT. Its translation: CASSRGRENQPQHF.

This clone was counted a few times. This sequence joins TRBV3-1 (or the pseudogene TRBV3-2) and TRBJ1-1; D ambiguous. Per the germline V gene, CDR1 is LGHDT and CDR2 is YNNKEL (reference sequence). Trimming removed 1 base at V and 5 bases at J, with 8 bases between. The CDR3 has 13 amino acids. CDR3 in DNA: TGTGCCAGCAGCCAAGGAGGCGGGACTGAAGCTTTCTTT. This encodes CASSQGGGTEAFF.

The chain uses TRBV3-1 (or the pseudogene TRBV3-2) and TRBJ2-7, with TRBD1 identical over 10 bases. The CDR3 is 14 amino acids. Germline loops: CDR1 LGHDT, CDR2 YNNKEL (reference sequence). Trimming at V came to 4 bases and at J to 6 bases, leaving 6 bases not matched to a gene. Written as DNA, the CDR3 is TGTGCCAGCAGCCCCCGGACAGGGGGGCGCGAGCAGTACTTC. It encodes CASSPRTGGREQYF.

CDR3 sequence (DNA): TGTGCCAGCAGCTCCCGGGAGTCCTCTAGCGGGAGTTGGTACGAGCAGTACGTC. Protein sequence: CASSSRESSSGSWYEQYV. The chain recombines TRBV14 with TRBJ2-7; 10 bases map to TRBD2. From germline, CDR1 is SGHDN and CDR2 FVKESK. The ends lost 5 bases at V and 4 bases at J; junction bases unmatched: 17. The CDR3 is made up of 18 amino acids.

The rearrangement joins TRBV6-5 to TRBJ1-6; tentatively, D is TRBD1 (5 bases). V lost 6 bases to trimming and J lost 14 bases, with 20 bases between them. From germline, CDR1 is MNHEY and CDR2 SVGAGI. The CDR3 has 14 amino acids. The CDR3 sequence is CASSARAGTWTLHF. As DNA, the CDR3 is TGTGCCAGCAGCGCTCGGGCAGGGACTTGGACCCTCCACTTT.

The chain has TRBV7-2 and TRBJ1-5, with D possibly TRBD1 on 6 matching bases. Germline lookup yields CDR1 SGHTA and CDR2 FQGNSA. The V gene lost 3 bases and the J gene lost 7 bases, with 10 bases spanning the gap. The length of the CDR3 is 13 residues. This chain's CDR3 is CASSLATGQPQHF. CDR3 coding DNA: TGTGCCAGCAGCTTGGCCACAGGGCAGCCCCAGCATTTT.

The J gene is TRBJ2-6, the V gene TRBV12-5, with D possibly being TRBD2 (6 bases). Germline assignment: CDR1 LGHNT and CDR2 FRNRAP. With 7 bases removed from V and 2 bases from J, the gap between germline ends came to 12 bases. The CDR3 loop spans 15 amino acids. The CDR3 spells CASAPGGAGANVLTF. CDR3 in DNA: TGTGCTAGTGCCCCCGGGGGAGCTGGGGCCAACGTCCTGACTTTC.

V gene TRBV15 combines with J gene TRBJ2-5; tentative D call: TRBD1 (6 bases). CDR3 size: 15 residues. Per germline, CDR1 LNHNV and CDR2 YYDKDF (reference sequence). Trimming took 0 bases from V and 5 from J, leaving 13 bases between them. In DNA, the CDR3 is TGTGCCACCAGCAGAGATCGGTCAGGGGTGGAGACCCAGTACTTC. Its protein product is CATSRDRSGVETQYF. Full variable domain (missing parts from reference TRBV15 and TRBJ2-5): DAMVIQNPRYQVTQFGKPVTLSCSQTLNHNVMYWYQQKSSQAPKLLFHYYDKDFNNEADTPDNFQSRRPNTSFCFLDIRSPGLGDTAMYLCATSRDRSGVETQYFGPGTRLLVL.

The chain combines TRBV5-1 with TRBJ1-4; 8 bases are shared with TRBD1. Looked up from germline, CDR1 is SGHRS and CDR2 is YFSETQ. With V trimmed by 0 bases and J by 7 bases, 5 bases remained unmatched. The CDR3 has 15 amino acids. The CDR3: CASSLAPGGGEKLFF. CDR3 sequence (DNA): TGCGCCAGCAGCTTGGCCCCAGGGGGCGGTGAAAAACTGTTTTTT.

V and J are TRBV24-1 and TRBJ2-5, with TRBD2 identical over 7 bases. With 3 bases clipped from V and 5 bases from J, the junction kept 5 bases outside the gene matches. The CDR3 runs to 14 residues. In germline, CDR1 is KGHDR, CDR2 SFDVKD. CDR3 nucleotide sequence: TGTGCCACCAGTGATGGGGGGGGGTTGGAGACCCAGTACTTC. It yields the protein CATSDGGGLETQYF.

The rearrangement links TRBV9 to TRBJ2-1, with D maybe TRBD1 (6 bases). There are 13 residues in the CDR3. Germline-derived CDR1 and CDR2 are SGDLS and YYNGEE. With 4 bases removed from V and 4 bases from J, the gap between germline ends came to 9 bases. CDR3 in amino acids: CASSRGHYNEQFF. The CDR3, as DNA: TGTGCCAGCAGCCGGGGACATTACAATGAGCAGTTCTTC.

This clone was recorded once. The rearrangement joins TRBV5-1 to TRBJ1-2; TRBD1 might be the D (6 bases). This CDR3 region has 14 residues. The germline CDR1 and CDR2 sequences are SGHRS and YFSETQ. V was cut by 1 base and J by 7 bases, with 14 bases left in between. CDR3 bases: TGCGCCAGCAGCTTGTTGATGGGGGCCAGTGGCTACACCTTC. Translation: CASSLLMGASGYTF.

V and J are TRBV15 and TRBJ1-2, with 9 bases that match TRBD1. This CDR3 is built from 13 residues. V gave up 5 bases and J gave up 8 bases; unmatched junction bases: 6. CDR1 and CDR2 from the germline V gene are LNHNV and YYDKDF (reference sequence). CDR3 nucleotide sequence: TGTGCCACCAGCCCTGGGACAGGGAAAGGCTACACCTTC. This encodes CATSPGTGKGYTF.

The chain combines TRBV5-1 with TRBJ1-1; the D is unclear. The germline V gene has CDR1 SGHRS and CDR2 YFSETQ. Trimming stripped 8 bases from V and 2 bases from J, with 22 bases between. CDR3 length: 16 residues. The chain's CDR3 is CASREAPSWENTEAFF. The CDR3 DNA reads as TGCGCCAGTCGGGAGGCACCTTCTTGGGAAAACACTGAAGCTTTCTTT.

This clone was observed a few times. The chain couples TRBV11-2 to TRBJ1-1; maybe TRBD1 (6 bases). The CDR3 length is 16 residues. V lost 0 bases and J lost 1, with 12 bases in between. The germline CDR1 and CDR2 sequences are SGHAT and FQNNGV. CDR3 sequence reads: CASSLDPGRGNTEAFF. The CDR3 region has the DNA TGTGCCAGCAGCTTAGATCCGGGCAGGGGGAACACTGAAGCTTTCTTT.

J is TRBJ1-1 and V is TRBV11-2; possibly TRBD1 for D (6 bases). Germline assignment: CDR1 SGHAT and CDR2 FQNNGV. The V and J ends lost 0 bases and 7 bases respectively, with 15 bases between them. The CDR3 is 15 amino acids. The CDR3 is CASSLDRTVGGEAFF. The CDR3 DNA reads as TGTGCCAGCAGCTTAGACCGGACAGTAGGCGGTGAAGCTTTCTTT.

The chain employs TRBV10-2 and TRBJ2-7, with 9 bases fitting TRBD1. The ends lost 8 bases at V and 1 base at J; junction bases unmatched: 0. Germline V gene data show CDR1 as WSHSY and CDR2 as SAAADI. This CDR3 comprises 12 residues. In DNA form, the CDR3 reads TGCGCCAGCGGGACAGGGTCCTACGAGCAGTACTTC. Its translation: CASGTGSYEQYF.

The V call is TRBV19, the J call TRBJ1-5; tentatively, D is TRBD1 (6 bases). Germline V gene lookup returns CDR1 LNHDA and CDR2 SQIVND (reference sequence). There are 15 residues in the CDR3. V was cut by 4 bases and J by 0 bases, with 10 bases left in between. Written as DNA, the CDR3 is TGTGCCAGTAGTACCTGGACAGCTAGCAATCAGCCCCAGCATTTT. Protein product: CASSTWTASNQPQHF. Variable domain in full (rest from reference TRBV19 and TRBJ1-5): DGGITQSPKYLFRKEGQNVTLSCEQNLNHDAMYWYRQDPGQGLRLIYYSQIVNDFQKGDIAEGYSVSREKKESFPLTVTSAQKNPTAFYLCASSTWTASNQPQHFGDGTRLSIL.

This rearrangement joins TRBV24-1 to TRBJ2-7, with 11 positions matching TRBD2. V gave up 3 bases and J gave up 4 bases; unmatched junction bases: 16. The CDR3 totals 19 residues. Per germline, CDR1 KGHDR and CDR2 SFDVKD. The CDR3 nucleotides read TGTGCCACCAGTGATCATGGGAGGGTAGCGGGAGGGGCCCCATACGAGCAGTACGTC. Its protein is CATSDHGRVAGGAPYEQYV.

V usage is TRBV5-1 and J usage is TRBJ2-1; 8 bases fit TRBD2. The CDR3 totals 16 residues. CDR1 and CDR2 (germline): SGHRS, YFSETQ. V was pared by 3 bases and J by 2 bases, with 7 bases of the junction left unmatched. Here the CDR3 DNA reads TGCGCCAGCAGCTACCATAGCGGGACAACCTACAATGAGCAGTTCTTC. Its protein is CASSYHSGTTYNEQFF.

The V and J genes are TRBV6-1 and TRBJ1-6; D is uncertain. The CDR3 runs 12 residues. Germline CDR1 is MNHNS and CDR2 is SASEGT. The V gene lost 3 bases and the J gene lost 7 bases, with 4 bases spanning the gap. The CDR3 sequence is CASSDGNSPLHF. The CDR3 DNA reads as TGTGCCAGCAGTGACGGGAATTCACCCCTCCACTTT.

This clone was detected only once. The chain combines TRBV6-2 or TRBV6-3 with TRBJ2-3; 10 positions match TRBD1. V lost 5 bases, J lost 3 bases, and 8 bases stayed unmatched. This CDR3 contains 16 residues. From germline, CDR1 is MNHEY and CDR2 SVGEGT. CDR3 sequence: CASSHPPGQGTDTQYF. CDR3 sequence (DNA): TGTGCCAGCAGTCACCCCCCGGGACAGGGGACAGATACGCAGTATTTT.

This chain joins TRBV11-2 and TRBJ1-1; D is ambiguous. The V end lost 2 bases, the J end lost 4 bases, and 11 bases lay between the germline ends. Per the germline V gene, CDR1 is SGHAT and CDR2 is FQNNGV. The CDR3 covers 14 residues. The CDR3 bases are TGTGCCAGCAGCTTAATTGGGAGTACCACTGAAGCTTTCTTT. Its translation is CASSLIGSTTEAFF.

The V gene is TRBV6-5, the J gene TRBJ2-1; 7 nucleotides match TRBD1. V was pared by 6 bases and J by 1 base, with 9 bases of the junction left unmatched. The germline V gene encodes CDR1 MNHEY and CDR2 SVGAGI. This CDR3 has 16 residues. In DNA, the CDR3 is TGTGCCAGCAGATACCGACAGGGTTCATCCTACAATGAGCAGTTCTTC. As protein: CASRYRQGSSYNEQFF.

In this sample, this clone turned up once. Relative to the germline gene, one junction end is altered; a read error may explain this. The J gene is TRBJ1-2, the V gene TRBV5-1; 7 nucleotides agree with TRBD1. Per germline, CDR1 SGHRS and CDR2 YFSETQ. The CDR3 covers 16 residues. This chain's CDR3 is CASSLDGTASKYGYTF. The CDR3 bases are TGCGCCAGCAGCTTGGATGGGACAGCCTCTAAGTATGGCTACACCTTC.

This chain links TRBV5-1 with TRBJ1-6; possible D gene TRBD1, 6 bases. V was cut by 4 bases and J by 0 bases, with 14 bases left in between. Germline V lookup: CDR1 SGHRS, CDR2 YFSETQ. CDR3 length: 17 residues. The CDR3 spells CASSVGDTSSYNSPLHF. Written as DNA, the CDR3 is TGCGCCAGCAGCGTTGGGGACACGAGCTCCTATAATTCACCCCTCCACTTT.

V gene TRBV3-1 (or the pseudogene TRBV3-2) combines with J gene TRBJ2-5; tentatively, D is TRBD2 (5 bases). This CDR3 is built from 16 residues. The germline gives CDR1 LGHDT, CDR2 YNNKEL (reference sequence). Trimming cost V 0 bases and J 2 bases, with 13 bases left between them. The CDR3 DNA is TGTGCCAGCAGCCAAGACCCCGCGGGTCCACAAGAGACCCAGTACTTC. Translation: CASSQDPAGPQETQYF.

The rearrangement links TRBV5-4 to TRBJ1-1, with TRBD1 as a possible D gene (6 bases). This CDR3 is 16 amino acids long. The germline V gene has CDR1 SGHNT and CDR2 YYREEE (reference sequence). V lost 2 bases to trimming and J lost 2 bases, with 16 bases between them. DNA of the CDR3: TGTGCCAGCAGCTTTGGGACAACCGGGGTTAACACTGAAGCTTTCTTT. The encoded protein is CASSFGTTGVNTEAFF.

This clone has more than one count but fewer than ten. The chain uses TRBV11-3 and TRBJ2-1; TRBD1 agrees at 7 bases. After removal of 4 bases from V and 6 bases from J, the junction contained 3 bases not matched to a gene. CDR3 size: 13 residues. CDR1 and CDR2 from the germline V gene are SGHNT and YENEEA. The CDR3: CASSSPGGNEQFF. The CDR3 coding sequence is TGTGCCAGCAGCTCCCCAGGGGGCAATGAGCAGTTCTTC. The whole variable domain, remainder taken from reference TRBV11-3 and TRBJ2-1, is EAGVVQSPRYKIIEKKQPVAFWCNPISGHNTLYWYLQNLGQGPELLIRYENEEAVDDSQLPKDRFSAERLKGVDSTLKIQPAELGDSAVYLCASSSPGGNEQFFGPGTRLTVL.

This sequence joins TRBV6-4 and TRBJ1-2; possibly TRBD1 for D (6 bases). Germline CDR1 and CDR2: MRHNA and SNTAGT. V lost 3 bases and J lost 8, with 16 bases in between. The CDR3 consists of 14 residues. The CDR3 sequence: CASSEGTGSGGYTF. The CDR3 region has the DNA TGTGCCAGCAGTGAAGGAACAGGGAGCGGAGGCTACACCTTC.